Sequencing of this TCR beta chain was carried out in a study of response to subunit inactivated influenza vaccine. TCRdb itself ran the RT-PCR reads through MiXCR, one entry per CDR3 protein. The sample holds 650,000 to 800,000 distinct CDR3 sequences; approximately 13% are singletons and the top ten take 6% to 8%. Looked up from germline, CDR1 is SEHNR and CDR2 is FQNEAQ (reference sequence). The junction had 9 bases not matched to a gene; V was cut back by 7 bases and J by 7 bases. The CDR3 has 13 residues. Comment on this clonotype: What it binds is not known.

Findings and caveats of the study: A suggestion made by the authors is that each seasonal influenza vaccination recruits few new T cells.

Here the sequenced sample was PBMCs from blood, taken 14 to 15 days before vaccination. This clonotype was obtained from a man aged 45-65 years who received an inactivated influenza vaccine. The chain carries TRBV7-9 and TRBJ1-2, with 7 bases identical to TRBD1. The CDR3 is CASNRRQGRGYTF. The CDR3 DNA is TGTGCCAGCAACCGACGACAGGGACGTGGCTACACCTTC.